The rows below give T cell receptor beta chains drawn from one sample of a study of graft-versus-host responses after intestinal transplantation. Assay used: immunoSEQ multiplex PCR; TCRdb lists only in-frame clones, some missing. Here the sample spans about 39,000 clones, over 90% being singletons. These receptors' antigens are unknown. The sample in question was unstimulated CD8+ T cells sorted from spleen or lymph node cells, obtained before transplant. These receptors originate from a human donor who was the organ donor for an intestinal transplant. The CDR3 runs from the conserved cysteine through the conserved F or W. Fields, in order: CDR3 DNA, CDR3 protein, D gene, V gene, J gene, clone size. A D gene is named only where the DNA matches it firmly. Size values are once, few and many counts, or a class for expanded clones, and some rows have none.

DNA: TGTGCCAGCAGCCTGTACGTAGCGGGAGAGGGAGAGACCCAGTACTTC
CDR3: CASSLYVAGEGETQYF
D: TRBD2
V: TRBV7-3
J: TRBJ2-5
size: .

DNA: TGTGCCAGCAGCGACAACTCTGGAAACACCATATATTTT
CDR3: CASSDNSGNTIYF
D: .
V: TRBV5-4
J: TRBJ1-3
size: .

DNA: TGTGCCAGTAGTATAGTTGGTTCCTACAATGAGCAGTTCTTC
CDR3: CASSIVGSYNEQFF
D: .
V: TRBV19
J: TRBJ2-1
size: .

DNA: TGTGCCAGCAGTACAGGGTTGGGCTACACCTTC
CDR3: CASSTGLGYTF
D: .
V: TRBV27
J: TRBJ1-2
size: .

DNA: TGTGCCAGCAGGGCGGGAGTGGGATACAATGAGCAGTTCTTC
CDR3: CASRAGVGYNEQFF
D: TRBD2
V: TRBV27
J: TRBJ2-1
size: .

DNA: TGTGCCAGCAGTTTCGGTGGCAATCAGCCCCAGCATTTT
CDR3: CASSFGGNQPQHF
D: .
V: TRBV27
J: TRBJ1-5
size: .

DNA: TGTGCCAGTAGTATAAGTGCTTACTCCTACGAGCAGTACTTC
CDR3: CASSISAYSYEQYF
D: .
V: TRBV19
J: TRBJ2-7
size: .

DNA: TGTGCCAGCAGTTTGGGACAGGTTTACGAGCAGTACTTC
CDR3: CASSLGQVYEQYF
D: TRBD1
V: TRBV27
J: TRBJ2-7
size: .

DNA: TGCGCCAGCAGCCAAGGACAGGGCGGGACTGAAGCTTTCTTT
CDR3: CASSQGQGGTEAFF
D: TRBD1
V: TRBV4-1
J: TRBJ1-1
size: .

DNA: TGTGCCATCAGTGAGGGGGTAGTGGAGGGCGAGCAGTACTTC
CDR3: CAISEGVVEGEQYF
D: .
V: TRBV10-3
J: TRBJ2-7
size: once

DNA: TGCGCCAGCAGCCCCGGGGTAGCGGGACCTTACGAGCAGTACTTC
CDR3: CASSPGVAGPYEQYF
D: TRBD2
V: TRBV4-1
J: TRBJ2-7
size: once

DNA: TGTGCCAGCAGCCCCGGGACTCATTACTACGAGCAGTACTTC
CDR3: CASSPGTHYYEQYF
D: .
V: TRBV5-6
J: TRBJ2-7
size: .

DNA: TGTGCCATCAGTCGGCTTGGGACCACAGATACGCAGTATTTT
CDR3: CAISRLGTTDTQYF
D: .
V: TRBV10-3
J: TRBJ2-3
size: .

DNA: TGCAGCGTTGATGGGGCAGGGGGCACGTGGGCAGATACGCAGTATTTT
CDR3: CSVDGAGGTWADTQYF
D: TRBD1
V: TRBV29-1
J: TRBJ2-3
size: .

DNA: TGTGCCAGCAGCTTAGGGGTGGAGGGGAACGCCTACGAGCAGTACTTC
CDR3: CASSLGVEGNAYEQYF
D: .
V: TRBV7-9
J: TRBJ2-7
size: .

DNA: TGTGCCAGCAGTTTAGACCCCTCGACAGATTTCACAGATACGCAGTATTTT
CDR3: CASSLDPSTDFTDTQYF
D: .
V: TRBV27
J: TRBJ2-3
size: .

DNA: TGTGCCAGCTCACTGGCGGGAGTCTACAATGAGCAGTTCTTC
CDR3: CASSLAGVYNEQFF
D: TRBD2
V: TRBV18
J: TRBJ2-1
size: .

DNA: TGCGCCAGCAGCCAGTACGTGGGGGGGAGCTCCTACAATGAGCAGTTCTTC
CDR3: CASSQYVGGSSYNEQFF
D: TRBD2
V: TRBV4-1
J: TRBJ2-1
size: .

DNA: TGTGCCAGCAGTCCCGGTGGGGGTGGGAGCAATCAGCCCCAGCATTTT
CDR3: CASSPGGGGSNQPQHF
D: .
V: TRBV28
J: TRBJ1-5
size: few

DNA: TGTGCAAGTCGCTTACCGACAGGGGTGAACACTGAAGCTTTCTTT
CDR3: CASRLPTGVNTEAFF
D: .
V: TRBV12-2
J: TRBJ1-1
size: .

DNA: TGCGCCAGCAGCCCCCTAGCGGGAGAGACCCAGTACTTC
CDR3: CASSPLAGETQYF
D: TRBD2
V: TRBV4-3
J: TRBJ2-5
size: .

DNA: TGTGCCAGTAAAAGGGCAGGGGATCAGCCCCAGCATTTT
CDR3: CASKRAGDQPQHF
D: .
V: TRBV19
J: TRBJ1-5
size: .

DNA: TGTGCCAGCAGCGTAGGTTATTCCCCTGGCTATGGCTACACCTTC
CDR3: CASSVGYSPGYGYTF
D: .
V: TRBV9
J: TRBJ1-2
size: .

DNA: TGTGCCAGCAGTAAAAAAGGGGGACCATACGAGCAGTACTTC
CDR3: CASSKKGGPYEQYF
D: .
V: TRBV28
J: TRBJ2-7
size: .

DNA: TGTGCCAGCAGTTCTAGCGGGGAGATTCTCAATGAGCAGTTCTTC
CDR3: CASSSSGEILNEQFF
D: TRBD2
V: TRBV7-8
J: TRBJ2-1
size: .

DNA: TGTGCCAGCAGTGACGAGGGTCCCGGGGAGCTGTTTTTT
CDR3: CASSDEGPGELFF
D: .
V: TRBV2
J: TRBJ2-2
size: .